The rows below give T cell receptor beta chains drawn from one sample of a study of blood T cell repertoires in COVID-19. The repertoire was sequenced with immunoSEQ multiplex PCR; TCRdb's copy has only in-frame clones and lacks some. The table lists roughly 66,000 clones, approximately 91% of them singletons, with about 6.8% in the top ten. Sequenced input: peripheral blood. The receptor source for this set is a human donor in a cohort sampled during active COVID-19. Each CDR3 is given with its conserved first and last residue. Each record gives: V gene, clone size, D gene, J gene, CDR3 length, CDR3 DNA, CDR3 protein. The D gene is left open where the match is weak. Not every row has a clone size; where given, it reads once, few, many or a size class.

>TRBV6-4|once|NA|TRBJ2-3|19
TGTGCCAGCAGTGACTCGATCCCGGTAAGGGGCCTCAGGATCATTACGCAGTATTTT
CASSDSIPVRGLRIITQYF
>TRBV5-4|NA|TRBD2|TRBJ2-5|16
TGTGCCAGCAGCTTGGCGCTAGCGGGGGGGCAAGAGACCCAGTACTTC
CASSLALAGGQETQYF
>TRBV11-2|NA|NA|TRBJ1-1|14
TGTGCCAGCAGCTTAGTCAGTTCGGGGACTGAAGCTTTCTTT
CASSLVSSGTEAFF
>TRBV28|NA|TRBD1|TRBJ1-1|13
TGTGCCACCGTGGACAGGTCGGTCACTGAAGCTTTCTTT
CATVDRSVTEAFF
>TRBV5-1|NA|NA|TRBJ2-2|14
TGCGCCAGCAGGGCAGAAGCGAACACCGGGGAGCTGTTTTTT
CASRAEANTGELFF
>TRBV18|once|TRBD1|TRBJ2-6|15
TGTGCCAGCTCAGACAGGGGCTCTGGGGCCAACGTCCTGACTTTC
CASSDRGSGANVLTF
>TRBV4-3|NA|TRBD1|TRBJ2-4|18
TGCGCCAGCAGCCAGGAAAGGTGGACAGGGGATGACAAAAACATTCAGTACTTC
CASSQERWTGDDKNIQYF
>TRBV29-1|NA|NA|TRBJ2-1|12
TGCAGCGCGGGGCCCCCTTTAGTTGAGCAGTTCTTC
CSAGPPLVEQFF
>TRBV14|once|NA|TRBJ1-6|17
TGTGCCAGCAGCCCTCAAGGGGTCTGGTCCTATAATTCACCCCTCCACTTT
CASSPQGVWSYNSPLHF
>TRBV11-3|NA|TRBD2|TRBJ2-1|17
TGTGCCAGCAGCATTACCCTGCGGGGGGGCTCCTACAATGAGCAGTTCTTC
CASSITLRGGSYNEQFF
>TRBV19|NA|NA|TRBJ1-5|15
TGTGCCAGTAGTATTAGCAGAGGCTTCAATCAGCCCCAGCATTTT
CASSISRGFNQPQHF
>TRBV28|NA|NA|TRBJ1-5|14
TGTGCCATCGCCAGGCAGGGTAGGGGTCAGCCCCAGCATTTT
CAIARQGRGQPQHF
>TRBV7-2|NA|TRBD1|TRBJ2-2|16
TGTGCCAGCAGGTCTTACAGGGGGCAAGGAGGCGGGGAGCTGTTTTTT
CASRSYRGQGGGELFF
>TRBV27|NA|NA|TRBJ1-1|13
TGTGCCAGCAGTTTGTTCCTTCGGGCTGAAGCTTTCTTT
CASSLFLRAEAFF
>TRBV29-1|NA|NA|TRBJ2-5|13
TGCAGCGTTGACAGGGGTGCCCAAGAGACCCAGTACTTC
CSVDRGAQETQYF
>TRBV2|NA|NA|TRBJ2-7|13
TGTGCCAGCAGTCCTCAGGGGCCCTACGAGCAGTACTTC
CASSPQGPYEQYF
>TRBV18|NA|TRBD2|TRBJ2-1|14
TGTGCCAGCTCACCACAGCGGGGCCACAATGAGCAGTTCTTC
CASSPQRGHNEQFF
>TRBV27|NA|NA|TRBJ2-1|15
TGTGCCAGCAGTCCCCCCGGGACTTCCTACAATGAGCAGTTCTTC
CASSPPGTSYNEQFF
>TRBV6-6|NA|NA|TRBJ2-1|11
TGTGCCAGCAGTTTGTCCGATGAGCAGTTCTTC
CASSLSDEQFF
>TRBV2|NA|TRBD2|TRBJ2-1|18
TGTGCCAGCAGGGGGGGACTAGCGGGAGGCTCTTTTGACAATGAGCAGTTCTTC
CASRGGLAGGSFDNEQFF
>TRBV5-1|NA|TRBD2|TRBJ2-1|15
TGCGCCAGCAGCCCGGGGGGGTCCTTTTACAATGAGCAGTTCTTC
CASSPGGSFYNEQFF
>TRBV2|NA|TRBD1|TRBJ2-6|20
TGTGCCAGCAGTTGGGGGCCTGGACAGGGGGCTTCGACTGGGGCCAACGTCCTGGCTTTC
CASSWGPGQGASTGANVLAF
>TRBV9|once|NA|TRBJ2-7|14
TGTGCCAGCTCCGTGGGGACACCTGACTACGAGCAGTACTTC
CASSVGTPDYEQYF
>TRBV27|NA|NA|TRBJ1-6|12
TGTGCCAGCAGTTTCTCCAATTCACCCCTCCACTTT
CASSFSNSPLHF
>TRBV4-3|NA|TRBD1|TRBJ1-2|19
TGCGCCAGCAGCCCCAGTCGTAGCCAGGGGGACAGAATCCCGTATGGCTACACCTTC
CASSPSRSQGDRIPYGYTF
>TRBV3-1/TRBV3-2|NA|NA|TRBJ1-2|13
TGTGCCAGCAGCCAAGATCGGGGATATGGCTACACCTTC
CASSQDRGYGYTF
>TRBV30|NA|NA|TRBJ1-2|12
TGTGCCTGGAGTTTTCCAGAGGATGGCTACACCTTC
CAWSFPEDGYTF
>TRBV6-1|NA|TRBD1|TRBJ1-4|16
TGTGCCAGCAGTGGACAGGGGTCAACAACTAATGAAAAACTGTTTTTT
CASSGQGSTTNEKLFF
>TRBV2|NA|NA|TRBJ2-3|14
TGTGCCAGCGAGACAGCTTCTAGCACAGATACGCAGTATTTT
CASETASSTDTQYF
>TRBV5-6|once|NA|TRBJ2-1|14
TGTGCCAGCAGCTTTACTACTACCTACAATGAGCAGTTCTTC
CASSFTTTYNEQFF
>TRBV7-9|NA|NA|TRBJ2-5|15
TGTGCCAGCAGCCCGACACACCTGTACCAAGAGACCCAGTACTTC
CASSPTHLYQETQYF
>TRBV4-1|NA|TRBD1|TRBJ1-2|16
TGCGCCAGCAGCCAAGATCAGTCAAGGGACAGGGTTGGCTACACCTTC
CASSQDQSRDRVGYTF
>TRBV6-2/TRBV6-3|NA|NA|TRBJ2-7|14
TGTGCCAGCAGTTACCCCACGGCGCGGGACGAGCAGTACTTC
CASSYPTARDEQYF
>TRBV19|NA|TRBD1|TRBJ2-7|14
TGTGCCAGTAGTCCATCCGGGACAGGGGACGAGCAGTACTTC
CASSPSGTGDEQYF
>TRBV12-3/TRBV12-4|once|NA|TRBJ1-1|13
TGTGCCAGCAGTTGGGAGGGAGAGGCTGAAGCTTTCTTT
CASSWEGEAEAFF
>TRBV6-5|NA|TRBD1|TRBJ2-7|13
TGTGCCAGCAATACAGGTACAGGGGACGAGCAGTACTTC
CASNTGTGDEQYF
>TRBV7-2|NA|NA|TRBJ1-2|13
TGTGCCAGCAGCTTAGCTTCAGGGGATGGCTACACCTTC
CASSLASGDGYTF
>TRBV5-1|once|TRBD2|TRBJ2-5|16
TGCGCCAGCAGCTTAAAGGTAGCGGGAGTGAGGGAGACCCAGTACTTC
CASSLKVAGVRETQYF
>TRBV5-1|NA|TRBD1|TRBJ1-3|15
TGCGCCAGCAGCTTGACACAGGGGGCAGGAAACACCATATATTTT
CASSLTQGAGNTIYF
>TRBV30|NA|NA|TRBJ2-3|13
TGTGCCTGGAGTGGGGGAGGCCCAGATACGCAGTATTTT
CAWSGGGPDTQYF
>TRBV6-2/TRBV6-3|NA|TRBD1|TRBJ2-5|14
TGTGCCAGCAGTTACGCCAAACAGGGGGAGACCCAGTACTTC
CASSYAKQGETQYF
>TRBV4-3|NA|NA|TRBJ1-6|13
TGCGCCAGCAGCCGACAGGAAAATTCACCCCTCCACTTT
CASSRQENSPLHF